This TCR beta chain was observed in a study of cytomegalovirus exposure and HLA in healthy donors. V was pared by 2 bases and J by 0 bases, with 7 bases of the junction left unmatched. From germline, CDR1 is SGHDT and CDR2 YYEEEE. The CDR3 has 16 amino acids. As for this clone: The antigen remains unidentified.

The study's findings and limits: At a 0.05 false discovery rate, a later analysis found some 17,000 TCR beta sequences to be associated with HLA alleles. Among immune exposure information, only CMV serostatus was available. Rare TCR sequences predominated, though certain public TCRs were found in many donors. Across donors, sequencing depth was assumed by presence/absence analyses to be roughly uniform.

PCR employed 60 Vbeta and 13 Jbeta primers. Produced via immunoSEQ multiplex PCR; TCRdb's table is partial and in-frame only. The profile shows 200,000 or so clones, approximately 78% of them singletons. The receptor was isolated from a woman in her forties or fifties in good health and CMV-seropositive. Sequenced sample: PBMCs. The V and J genes are TRBV5-6 and TRBJ1-2; TRBD1 agrees at 7 bases. The CDR3 coding sequence is TGTGCCAGCAGCTTCAGGACAGGACGAGCTAACTATGGCTACACCTTC. Protein product: CASSFRTGRANYGYTF.